This record looks at one TCR beta chain sequence and its context. Sequencing was performed with immunoSEQ multiplex PCR; in TCRdb, only in-frame clones are kept and a portion is missing. The data contain 120,000 to 150,000 clones, 75% to 90% of them singletons. The data are from a study of blood T cell repertoires in COVID-19. Study details: There were acute and convalescent COVID-19 samples, and they came from the United States, Italy and Spain. Nucleic acid was either cDNA or gDNA, and it came from T cells, B-cell-depleted T cells, or PBMCs.

This CDR3 is built from 13 residues. Germline values: CDR1 MNHEY, CDR2 SVGAGI. V lost 5 bases and J 1 base, leaving 8 bases between the germline ends. J is TRBJ1-1 and V is TRBV6-5; D not certain. Sequencing was done on a sample of peripheral blood. The TCR comes from an older woman with active COVID-19. The CDR3 DNA is TGTGCCAGCAGTCAGACACAGAACACTGAAGCTTTCTTT. Amino acid sequence: CASSQTQNTEAFF.